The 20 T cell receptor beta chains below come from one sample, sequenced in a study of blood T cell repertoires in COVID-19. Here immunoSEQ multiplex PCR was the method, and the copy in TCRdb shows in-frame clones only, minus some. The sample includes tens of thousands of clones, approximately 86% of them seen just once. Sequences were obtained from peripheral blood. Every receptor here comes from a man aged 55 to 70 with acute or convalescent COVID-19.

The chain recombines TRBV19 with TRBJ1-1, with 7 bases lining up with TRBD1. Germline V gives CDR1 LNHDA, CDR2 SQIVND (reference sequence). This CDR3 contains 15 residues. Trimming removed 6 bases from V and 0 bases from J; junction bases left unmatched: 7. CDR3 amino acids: CASRDAGTVNTEAFF. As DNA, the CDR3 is TGTGCCAGTAGGGACGCCGGGACAGTGAACACTGAAGCTTTCTTT.

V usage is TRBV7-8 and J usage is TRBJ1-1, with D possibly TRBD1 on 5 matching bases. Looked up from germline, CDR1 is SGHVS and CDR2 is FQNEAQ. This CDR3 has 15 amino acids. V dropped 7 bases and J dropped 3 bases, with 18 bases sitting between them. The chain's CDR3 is CASNDRQFGDTEAFF. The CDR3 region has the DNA TGTGCCAGCAACGATCGACAGTTTGGGGACACTGAAGCTTTCTTT.

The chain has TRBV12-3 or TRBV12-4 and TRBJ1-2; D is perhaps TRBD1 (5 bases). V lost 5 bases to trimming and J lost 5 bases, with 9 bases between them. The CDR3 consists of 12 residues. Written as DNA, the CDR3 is TGTGCCAGCAGTCCCCCAGGGTATGGCTACACCTTC. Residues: CASSPPGYGYTF.

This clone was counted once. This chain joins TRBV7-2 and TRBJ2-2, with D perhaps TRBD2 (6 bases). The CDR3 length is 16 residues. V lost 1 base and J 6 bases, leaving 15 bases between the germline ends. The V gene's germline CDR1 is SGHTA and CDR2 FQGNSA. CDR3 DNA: TGTGCCAGCAGCTTAGATCTGTTGCTAGCGCCCGGGGAGCTGTTTTTT. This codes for CASSLDLLLAPGELFF.

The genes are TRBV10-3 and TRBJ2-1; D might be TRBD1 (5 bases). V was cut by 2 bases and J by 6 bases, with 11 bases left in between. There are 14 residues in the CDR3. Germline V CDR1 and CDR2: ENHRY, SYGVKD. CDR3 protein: CAISEVQGGNEQFF. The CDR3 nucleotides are TGTGCCATCAGTGAGGTTCAGGGCGGCAATGAGCAGTTCTTC.

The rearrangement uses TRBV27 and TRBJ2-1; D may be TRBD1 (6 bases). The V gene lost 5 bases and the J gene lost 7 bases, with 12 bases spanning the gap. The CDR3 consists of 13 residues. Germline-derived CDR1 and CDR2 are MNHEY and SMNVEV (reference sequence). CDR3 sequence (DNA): TGTGCCAGCAGTCGAAGACAGGTGAATGAGCAGTTCTTC. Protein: CASSRRQVNEQFF.

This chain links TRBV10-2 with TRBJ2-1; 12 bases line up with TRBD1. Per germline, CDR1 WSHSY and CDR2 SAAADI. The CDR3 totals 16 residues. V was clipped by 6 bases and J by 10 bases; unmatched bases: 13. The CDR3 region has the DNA TGCGCCAGCAGCGCAACGACCGGGACAGGGGGCAACGAGCAGTTCTTC. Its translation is CASSATTGTGGNEQFF.

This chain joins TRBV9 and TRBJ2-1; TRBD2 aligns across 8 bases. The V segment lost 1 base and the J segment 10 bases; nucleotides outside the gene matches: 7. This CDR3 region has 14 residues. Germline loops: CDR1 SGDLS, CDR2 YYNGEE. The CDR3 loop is CASSVLVAGKEQFF. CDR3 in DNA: TGTGCCAGCAGCGTATTGGTAGCGGGAAAAGAGCAGTTCTTC.

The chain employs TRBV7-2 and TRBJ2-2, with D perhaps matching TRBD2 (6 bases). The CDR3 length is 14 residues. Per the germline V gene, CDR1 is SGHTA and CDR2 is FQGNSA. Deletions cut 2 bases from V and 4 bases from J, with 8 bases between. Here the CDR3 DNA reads TGTGCCAGCAGCTTATGGGGGGTCACCGGGGAGCTGTTTTTT. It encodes CASSLWGVTGELFF. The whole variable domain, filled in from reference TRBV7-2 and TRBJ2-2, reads GAGVSQSPSNKVTEKGKDVELRCDPISGHTALYWYRQSLGQGLEFLIYFQGNSAPDKSGLPSDRFSAERTGGSVSTLTIQRTQQEDSAVYLCASSLWGVTGELFFGEGSRLTVL.

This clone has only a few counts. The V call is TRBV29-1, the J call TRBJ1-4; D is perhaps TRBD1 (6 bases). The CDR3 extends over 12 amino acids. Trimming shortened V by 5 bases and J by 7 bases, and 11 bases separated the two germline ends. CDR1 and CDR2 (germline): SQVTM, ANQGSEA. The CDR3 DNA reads TGCAGCGTTTCAGGGGTTGGTGAAAAACTGTTTTTT. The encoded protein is CSVSGVGEKLFF.

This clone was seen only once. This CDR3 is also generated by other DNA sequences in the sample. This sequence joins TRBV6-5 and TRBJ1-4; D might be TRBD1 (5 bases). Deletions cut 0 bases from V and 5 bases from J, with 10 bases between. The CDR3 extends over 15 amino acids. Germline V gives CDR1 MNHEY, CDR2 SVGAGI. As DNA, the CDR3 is TGTGCCAGCAGTTACTCGACGGCAGGGAATGAAAAACTGTTTTTT. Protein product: CASSYSTAGNEKLFF.

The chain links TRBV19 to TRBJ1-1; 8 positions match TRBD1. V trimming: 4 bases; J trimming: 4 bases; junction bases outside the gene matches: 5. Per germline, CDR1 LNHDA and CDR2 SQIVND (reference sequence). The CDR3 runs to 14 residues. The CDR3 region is CASSKTGVVTEAFF. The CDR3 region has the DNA TGTGCCAGTAGTAAGACAGGGGTCGTCACTGAAGCTTTCTTT. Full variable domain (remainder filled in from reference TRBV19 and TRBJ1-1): DGGITQSPKYLFRKEGQNVTLSCEQNLNHDAMYWYRQDPGQGLRLIYYSQIVNDFQKGDIAEGYSVSREKKESFPLTVTSAQKNPTAFYLCASSKTGVVTEAFFGQGTRLTVV.

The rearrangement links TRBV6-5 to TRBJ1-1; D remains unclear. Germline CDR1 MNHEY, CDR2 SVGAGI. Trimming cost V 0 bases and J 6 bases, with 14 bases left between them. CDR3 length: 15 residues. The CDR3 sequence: CASSYSSVYGAEAFF. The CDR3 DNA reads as TGTGCCAGCAGTTACTCTAGCGTATACGGCGCTGAAGCTTTCTTT.

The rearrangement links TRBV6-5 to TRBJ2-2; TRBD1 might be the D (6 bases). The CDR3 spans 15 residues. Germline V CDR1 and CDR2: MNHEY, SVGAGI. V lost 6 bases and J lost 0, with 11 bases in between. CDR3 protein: CASRPRGANTGELFF. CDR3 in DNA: TGTGCCAGCAGACCCAGGGGCGCGAACACCGGGGAGCTGTTTTTT.

CDR3 sequence reads: CASSLEQIYGYTF. The CDR3 DNA reads TGTGCCAGCAGCCTGGAACAGATCTATGGCTACACCTTC. The V gene is TRBV6-5, the J gene TRBJ1-2; no clear D. The V and J ends lost 6 bases and 4 bases respectively, with 12 bases between them. The germline CDR1 and CDR2 sequences are MNHEY and SVGAGI. The CDR3 runs to 13 residues.

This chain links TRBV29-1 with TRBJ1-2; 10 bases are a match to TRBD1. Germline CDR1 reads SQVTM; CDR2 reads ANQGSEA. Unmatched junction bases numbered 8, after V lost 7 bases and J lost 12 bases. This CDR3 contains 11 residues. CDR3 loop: CSGSGTGDNTF. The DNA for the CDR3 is TGCAGCGGGTCCGGGACAGGGGACAACACCTTC.

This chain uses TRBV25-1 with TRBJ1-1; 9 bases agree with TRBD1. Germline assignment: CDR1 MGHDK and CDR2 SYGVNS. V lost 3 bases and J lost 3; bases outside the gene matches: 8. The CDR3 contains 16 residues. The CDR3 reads CASSDGQGRVYTEAFF. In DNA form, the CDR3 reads TGTGCCAGCAGTGATGGACAGGGGAGAGTTTACACTGAAGCTTTCTTT.

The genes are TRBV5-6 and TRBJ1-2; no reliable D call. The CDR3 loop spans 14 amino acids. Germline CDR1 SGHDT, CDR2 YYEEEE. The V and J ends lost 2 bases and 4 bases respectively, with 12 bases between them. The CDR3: CASSFLSLSYGYTF. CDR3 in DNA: TGTGCCAGCAGCTTTCTGAGCCTCTCCTATGGCTACACCTTC.

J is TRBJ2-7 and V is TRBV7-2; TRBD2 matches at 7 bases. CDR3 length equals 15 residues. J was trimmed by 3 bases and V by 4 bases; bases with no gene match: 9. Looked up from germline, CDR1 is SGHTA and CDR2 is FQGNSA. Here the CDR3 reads CASSSSSGALYEQYF. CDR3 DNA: TGTGCCAGCAGCTCATCTAGCGGAGCCCTCTACGAGCAGTACTTC.

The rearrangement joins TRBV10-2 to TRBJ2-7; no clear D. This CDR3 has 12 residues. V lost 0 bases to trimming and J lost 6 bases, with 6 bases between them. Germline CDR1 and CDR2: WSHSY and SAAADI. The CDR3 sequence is CASSESGGEQYF. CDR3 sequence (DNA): TGCGCCAGCAGTGAGTCAGGCGGCGAGCAGTACTTC.